This entry concerns a single TCR beta chain. The sample originates from a study of control samples from healthy donors and cancer patients. The repertoire was sequenced with immunoSEQ multiplex PCR; TCRdb's copy has only in-frame clones and lacks some. Among 150,000 to 190,000 clones, over 90% were seen once, and the ten largest hold approximately 2.5%. V was shortened by 1 base and J by 4 bases, with 8 bases between the two germline ends. This CDR3 contains 14 residues. Germline V gives CDR1 LGHDT, CDR2 YNNKEL (reference sequence). This sequence originates from a man aged 50-60 years in good health. Sequencing input: blood. The chain employs TRBV3-1 (or the pseudogene TRBV3-2) and TRBJ1-5; possibly TRBD1 for D (5 bases). DNA for the CDR3: TGTGCCAGCAGCCAAGGCGGGGGGAATCAGCCCCAGCATTTT. Its protein is CASSQGGGNQPQHF.